Listed below are T cell receptor beta chains from one sample, sequenced in a study of blood T cell repertoires in COVID-19. Clones were sequenced by immunoSEQ multiplex PCR, and TCRdb holds only the in-frame ones, with some missing. The sample holds approximately 110,000 clones, over 70% seen once. The specimen sequenced was peripheral blood. Receptors were obtained from a woman in her 70s with acute or convalescent COVID-19. Each CDR3 is given with its conserved first and last residue. A D gene is named only where the DNA matches it firmly. Only some rows state a clone size, as once, few, many or a class for expanded clones.

V gene	D gene	J gene	clone size	CDR3 protein	CDR3 DNA
TRBV9	TRBD1	TRBJ2-7	NA	CASSPGQEEYEQYF	TGTGCCAGCAGCCCAGGACAGGAGGAGTACGAGCAGTACTTC
TRBV15	TRBD2	TRBJ2-3	NA	CATSGPGTSGGTDTQYF	TGTGCCACCAGCGGACCCGGGACTAGCGGTGGCACAGATACGCAGTATTTT
TRBV7-3	NA	TRBJ2-2	NA	CASSSPTGNTGELFF	TGTGCCAGCAGCTCCCCGACAGGGAACACCGGGGAGCTGTTTTTT
TRBV6-5	NA	TRBJ1-1	NA	CASSYSADTEAFF	TGTGCCAGCAGTTACTCAGCCGACACTGAAGCTTTCTTT
TRBV10-3	TRBD2	TRBJ2-3	NA	CAISEGLAGGKDTQYF	TGTGCCATCAGTGAGGGACTAGCGGGAGGAAAAGATACGCAGTATTTT
TRBV29-1	NA	TRBJ1-1	NA	CSVDRGIGTEAFF	TGCAGCGTTGATAGGGGGATTGGGACTGAAGCTTTCTTT
TRBV30	TRBD1	TRBJ1-3	NA	CAWGTGYGNTIYF	TGTGCCTGGGGGACAGGCTACGGAAACACCATATATTTT
TRBV9	NA	TRBJ2-1	NA	CASSPAFSSYNEQFF	TGTGCCAGCAGCCCTGCCTTTAGCTCCTACAATGAGCAGTTCTTC
TRBV5-1	NA	TRBJ2-3	NA	CASSADIITDTQYF	TGCGCCAGCAGCGCAGACATAATCACAGATACGCAGTATTTT
TRBV5-1	TRBD2	TRBJ2-7	NA	CASSPRLAEPYEQYF	TGCGCCAGCAGCCCCCGACTAGCGGAGCCTTACGAGCAGTACTTC
TRBV5-1	NA	TRBJ1-3	NA	CASSQQGSGNTIYF	TGCGCCAGCAGCCAACAGGGTTCTGGAAACACCATATATTTT
TRBV30	NA	TRBJ1-5	NA	CAWSRGNQPQHF	TGTGCCTGGAGTAGAGGGAATCAGCCCCAGCATTTT
TRBV6-1	TRBD1	TRBJ2-3	few	CASSDAGTVTDTQYF	TGTGCCAGCAGTGACGCCGGGACAGTCACAGATACGCAGTATTTT
TRBV24-1	NA	TRBJ1-5	NA	CATSDFGGNQPQHF	TGTGCCACCAGTGATTTCGGAGGGAATCAGCCCCAGCATTTT